This TCR beta chain was recovered during a study of CD8 T cells in ankylosing spondylitis. Study-level results: There was a TCR beta motif, made of several highly homologous variants, that appeared characteristic of ankylosing spondylitis blood. Several of the motif variants were reported before in synovial fluid and blood from reactive arthritis. Disease-linked clones, CD8+, were relatively rare in peripheral blood. Disease-associated clones were reportedly significantly overrepresented in matched ankylosing spondylitis synovial fluid.

The CDR3 is 14 amino acids. The sample holds a few counts of this clonotype. The antigen is undetermined. At one boundary the junction diverges from the germline segment, which might be a read error. Using quantitative 5'-RACE with molecular barcodes, the authors made TCR beta libraries. TCRdb called the 5' RACE reads again in MiXCR, with one record for every CDR3 protein. The sample holds more than 100,000 distinct CDR3 sequences, about 15% seen once. Input material: blood, either unsorted or a sorted T cell fraction (not recorded which). This clonotype originated in a male donor with ankylosing spondylitis. The chain combines TRBV12-3 or TRBV12-4 with TRBJ2-3, with 10 bases aligning to TRBD2. The CDR3 loop reads CASSLAGVSDTQYF. As DNA, the CDR3 is TGTGCCAGCAGTCTAGCGGGAGTAAGCGATACGCAGTATTTT.